This TCR beta chain was recovered during a study of cytomegalovirus exposure and HLA in healthy donors. Per germline, CDR1 SGHAT and CDR2 FQDESV (reference sequence). The CDR3 totals 15 residues. V lost 4 bases and J 0 bases, leaving 7 bases between the germline ends. The primer mix had 60 Vbeta and 13 Jbeta primers. Produced via immunoSEQ multiplex PCR; TCRdb's table is partial and in-frame only. The profile shows 100,000 to 150,000 clones, about 78% of them singletons. The material sequenced was PBMCs. The V call is TRBV11-1, the J call TRBJ2-6; D is unclear. This TCR derives from a human donor in good health. CDR3 in DNA: TGTGCCAGCAGCTCCCGGGTCTCTGGGGCCAACGTCCTGACTTTC. Its translation is CASSSRVSGANVLTF.